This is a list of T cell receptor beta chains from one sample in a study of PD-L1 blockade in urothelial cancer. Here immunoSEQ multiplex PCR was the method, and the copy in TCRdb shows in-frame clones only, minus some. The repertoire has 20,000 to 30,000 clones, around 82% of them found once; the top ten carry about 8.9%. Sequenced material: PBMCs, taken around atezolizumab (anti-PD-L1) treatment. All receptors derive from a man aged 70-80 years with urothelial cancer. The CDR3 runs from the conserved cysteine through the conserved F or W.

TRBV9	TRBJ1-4	CASSVTGTGYEKLFF
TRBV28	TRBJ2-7	CASSRGDTYEQYF
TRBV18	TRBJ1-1	CASSPGQGVNTEAFF
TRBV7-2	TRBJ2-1	CASSLASSGTYNEQFF
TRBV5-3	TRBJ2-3	CARSLDCTDTQYF
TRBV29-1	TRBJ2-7	CSGRDRETRFSYEQYF
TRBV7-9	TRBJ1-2	CASSPGDFPRGYTF
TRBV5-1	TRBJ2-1	CASSYGTGLNEQFF
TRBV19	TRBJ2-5	CASSVAGAGTLETQYF
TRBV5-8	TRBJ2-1	CASSMGASGSYNEQFF
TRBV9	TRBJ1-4	CASSVDAGGAGGRSGEKLFF
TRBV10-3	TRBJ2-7	CAISDMDRVHEQYF
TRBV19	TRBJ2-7	CASSSAGYEQYF
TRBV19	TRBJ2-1	CASSNPDASGSNEQFF
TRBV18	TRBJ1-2	CASSPPDRSGSDGYTF
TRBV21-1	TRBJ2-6	CASSHTHRDRGTGANVLTF
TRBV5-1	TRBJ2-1	CASSLGGLGNEQFF
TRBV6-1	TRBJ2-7	CASSVFTGTGDEQYF
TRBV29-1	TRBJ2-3	CSVRQGAGDTQYF
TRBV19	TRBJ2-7	CASSIGTGVSEQYF
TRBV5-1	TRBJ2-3	CASSPDRGLSTDTQYF
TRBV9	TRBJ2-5	CASSGQLTSGWETQYF
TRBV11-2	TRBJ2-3	CASSLGGGRSNTQYF
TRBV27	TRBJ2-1	CASRGLAERYNEQFF
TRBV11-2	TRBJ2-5	CASTPGNQETQYF
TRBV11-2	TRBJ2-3	CASSLDQDTQYF
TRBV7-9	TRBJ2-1	CASSPSGGFFNEQFF
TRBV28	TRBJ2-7	CASRDSTGKPYEQYF
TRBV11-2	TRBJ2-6	CASSPLYSSGANVLTF
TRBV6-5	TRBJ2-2	CATTTGYNGELFF
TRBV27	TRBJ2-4	CASSLSRQGRSIQYF
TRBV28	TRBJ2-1	CASSLLREWGNEQFF
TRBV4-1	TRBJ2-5	CASSRSGEETQYF
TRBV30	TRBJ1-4	CAWSSTGGAGIRLNEKLFF
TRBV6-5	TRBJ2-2	CASKRGQNTGELFF